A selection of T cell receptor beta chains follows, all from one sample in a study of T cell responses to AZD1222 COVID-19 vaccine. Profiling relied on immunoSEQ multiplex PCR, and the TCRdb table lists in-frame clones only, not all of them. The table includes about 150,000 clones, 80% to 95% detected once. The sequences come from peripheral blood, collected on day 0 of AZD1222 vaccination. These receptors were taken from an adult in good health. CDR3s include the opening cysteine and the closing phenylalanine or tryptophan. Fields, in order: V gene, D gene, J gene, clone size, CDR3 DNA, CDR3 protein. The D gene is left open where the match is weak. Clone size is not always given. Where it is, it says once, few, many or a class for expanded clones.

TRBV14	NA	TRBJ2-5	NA	TGTGCCAGCAGCCAAGAGTGGGGGACGGGAATTCCGCTTCAAGAGACCCAGTACTTC	CASSQEWGTGIPLQETQYF
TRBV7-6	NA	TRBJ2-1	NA	TGTGCCAGCAGCTTGAGGGGGGACAGAAACAATGAGCAGTTCTTC	CASSLRGDRNNEQFF
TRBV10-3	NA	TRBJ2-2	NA	TGTGCCATCAGTGAGGGACCCCCGAACACCGGGGAGCTGTTTTTT	CAISEGPPNTGELFF
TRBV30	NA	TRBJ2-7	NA	TGTGCCTGGAGTGATACCGGCCTCTCCTACGAGCAGTACTTC	CAWSDTGLSYEQYF
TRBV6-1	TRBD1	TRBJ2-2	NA	TGTGCCAGCAGTGAAGTCAGACAGGGTATCACCGGGGAGCTGTTTTTT	CASSEVRQGITGELFF
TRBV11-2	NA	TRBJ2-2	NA	TGTGCCAGCAGTCTGGGCCCCAGTGACACCGGGGAGCTGTTTTTT	CASSLGPSDTGELFF
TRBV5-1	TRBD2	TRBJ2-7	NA	TGCGCCAGCAGCTTGTTAACTAGCGGGAGGAACGAGCAGTACTTC	CASSLLTSGRNEQYF
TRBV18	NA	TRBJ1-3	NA	TGTGCCAGCTCACCACCGAAGGGGGGAAGGACTGGAAACACCATATATTTT	CASSPPKGGRTGNTIYF
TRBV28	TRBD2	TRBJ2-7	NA	TGTGCCAGCAGAACCGGGGGAGGGGAGCAGTACTTC	CASRTGGGEQYF
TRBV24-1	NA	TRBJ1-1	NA	TGTGCCACCAGTGATTTTCAGGGGCCAGCTTTCTTT	CATSDFQGPAFF
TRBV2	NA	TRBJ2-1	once	TGTGCCAGCAGCGACCGGTACAATGAGCAGTTCTTC	CASSDRYNEQFF
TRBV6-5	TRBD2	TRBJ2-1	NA	TGTGCCAGCAGTTATCGGACTAGCGGGAGTCCCGAGCAGTTCTTC	CASSYRTSGSPEQFF
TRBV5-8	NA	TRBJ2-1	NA	TGTGCCAGCAGCTTGGGGAGCTCCTACAATGAGCAGTTCTTC	CASSLGSSYNEQFF
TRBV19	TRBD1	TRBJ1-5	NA	TGTGCCAGTAGTGACAGGGGAACCAATCAGCCCCAGCATTTT	CASSDRGTNQPQHF
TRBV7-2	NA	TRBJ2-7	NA	TGTGCCAGCAGCTTAGGGGGTTCCCAGAGATACGAGCAGTACTTC	CASSLGGSQRYEQYF
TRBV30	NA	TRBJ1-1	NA	TGTGCCTGGAGTGTGGGCCAGAACACTGAAGCTTTCTTT	CAWSVGQNTEAFF
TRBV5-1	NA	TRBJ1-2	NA	TGCGCCAGCAGCGGAGGGACCAACTATGGCTACACCTTC	CASSGGTNYGYTF
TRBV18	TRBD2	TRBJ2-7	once	TGTGCCAGCACTACTAGCGGTGACAACGAGCAGTACTTC	CASTTSGDNEQYF
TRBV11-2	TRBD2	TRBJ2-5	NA	TGTGCCAGCAGCTTAGTGCGGGGGGAAGAGACCCAGTACTTC	CASSLVRGEETQYF
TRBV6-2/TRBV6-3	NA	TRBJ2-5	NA	TGTGCCAGCAGTTACTCGGGCTCGCGGGAGACCCAGTACTTC	CASSYSGSRETQYF
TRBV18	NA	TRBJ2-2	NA	TGTGCCAGCTCACTCTCCGGACACAACACCGGGGAGCTGTTTTTT	CASSLSGHNTGELFF
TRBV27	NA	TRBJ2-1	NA	TGTGCCAGCAGTTCAGGGTGGGAGGCATCGAATGAGCAGTTCTTC	CASSSGWEASNEQFF
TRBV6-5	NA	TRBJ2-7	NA	TGTGCCAGCAGCCCACGGGGGCACACCTACGAGCAGTACTTC	CASSPRGHTYEQYF
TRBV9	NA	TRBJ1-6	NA	TGTGCCAGCAGCTCGATAGACAGTAATTCACCCCTCCACTTT	CASSSIDSNSPLHF
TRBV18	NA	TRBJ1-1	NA	TGTGCCAGCTCACCTAGCGGGAACACTGAAGCTTTCTTT	CASSPSGNTEAFF
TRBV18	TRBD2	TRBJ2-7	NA	TGTGCCAGCTCACCGACTAGCGGGAGTAACTACGAGCAGTACTTC	CASSPTSGSNYEQYF
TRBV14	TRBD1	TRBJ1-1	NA	TGTGCCAGCAGCCAATTATGGACAGGAGATGCTTTCTTT	CASSQLWTGDAFF
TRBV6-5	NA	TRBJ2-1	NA	TGTGCCAGCAGAACTCCGGGTAGCTCCTACAATGAGCAGTTCTTC	CASRTPGSSYNEQFF
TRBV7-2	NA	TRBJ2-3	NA	TGTGCCAGCCGCCCCCGGGGGCGGGGGCCCGGGGGTACGCAGTATTTT	CASRPRGRGPGGTQYF
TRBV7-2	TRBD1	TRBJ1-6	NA	TGTGCCAGCAGCTTGTCCGGGACAGGGAATTCACCCCTCCACTTT	CASSLSGTGNSPLHF
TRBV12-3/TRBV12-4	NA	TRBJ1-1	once	TGTGCCAGCGCCGTAAGCGGGAGTGAAGCTTTCTTT	CASAVSGSEAFF
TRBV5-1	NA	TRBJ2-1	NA	TGCGCCAGCAGCTTGGCGGGCACCTACAATGAGCAGTTCTTC	CASSLAGTYNEQFF
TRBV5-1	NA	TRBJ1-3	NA	TGCGCCAGCAGCGTCGATGGTGGAACATCTGGAAACACCATATATTTT	CASSVDGGTSGNTIYF
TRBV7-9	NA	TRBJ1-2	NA	TGTGCCAGCAGCTTAGAGGGGCTGTATGGCTACACCTTC	CASSLEGLYGYTF
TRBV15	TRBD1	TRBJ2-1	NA	TGTGCCACCAGCAGAGAACAGGGGCGAGTGGATGAGCAGTTCTTC	CATSREQGRVDEQFF
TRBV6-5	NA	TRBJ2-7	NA	TGTGCCAGCAAAGGGCGGGGGCCCCCCTACGAGCAGTACTTC	CASKGRGPPYEQYF
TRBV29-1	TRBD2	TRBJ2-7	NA	TGCAGCGTTGGCTCAGGGACTAGTGGTTTTCGCGAGCAGTACTTC	CSVGSGTSGFREQYF
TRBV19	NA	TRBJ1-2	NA	TGTGCCAGTAGTATAGTGGACAACTATGGCTACACCTTC	CASSIVDNYGYTF
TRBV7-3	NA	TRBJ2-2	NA	TGTGCCAGCAGCCCTTTCTTTGGCGGGGAGCTGTTTTTT	CASSPFFGGELFF
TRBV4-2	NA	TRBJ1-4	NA	TGTGCCAGCAGCCAAGCGAACGGAGCTAATGAAAAACTGTTTTTT	CASSQANGANEKLFF
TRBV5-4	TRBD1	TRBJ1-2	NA	TGTGCCAGCAGCAATAACAGGGGGCTGTATGGCTACACCTTC	CASSNNRGLYGYTF
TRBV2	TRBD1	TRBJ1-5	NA	TGTGCCAGCAGTCGACAGGGGGCTAGCAATCAGCCCCAGCATTTT	CASSRQGASNQPQHF
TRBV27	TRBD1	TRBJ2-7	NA	TGTGCCAGCAGTTTACCGACAGGGGGCACCGGCTACGAGCAGTACTTC	CASSLPTGGTGYEQYF
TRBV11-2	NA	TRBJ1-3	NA	TGTGCCAGCAGTTCATCAAGGGGCTTGGGTGGAAACACCATATATTTT	CASSSSRGLGGNTIYF
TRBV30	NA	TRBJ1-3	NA	TGTGCCTGGAGTGTAAACGGTTTCTCTGGAAACACCATATATTTT	CAWSVNGFSGNTIYF
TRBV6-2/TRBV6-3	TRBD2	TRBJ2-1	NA	TGTGCCAGCAGTTACGGGACTAGCGGGAGCGAGCAGTTCTTC	CASSYGTSGSEQFF
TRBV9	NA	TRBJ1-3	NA	TGTGCCAGCAGCTCTCCTTACAGCTCTGGAAACACCATATATTTT	CASSSPYSSGNTIYF